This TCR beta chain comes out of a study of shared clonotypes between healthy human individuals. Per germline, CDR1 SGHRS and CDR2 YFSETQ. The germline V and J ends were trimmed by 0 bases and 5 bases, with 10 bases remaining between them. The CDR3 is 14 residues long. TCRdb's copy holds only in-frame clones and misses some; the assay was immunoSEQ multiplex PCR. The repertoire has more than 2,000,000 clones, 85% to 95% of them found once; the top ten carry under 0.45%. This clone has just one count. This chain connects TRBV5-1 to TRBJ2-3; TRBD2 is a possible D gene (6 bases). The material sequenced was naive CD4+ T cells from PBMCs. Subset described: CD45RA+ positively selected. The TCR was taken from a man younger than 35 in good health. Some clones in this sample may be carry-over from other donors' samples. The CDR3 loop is CASSLGGTLDTQYF. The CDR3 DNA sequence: TGCGCCAGCAGCTTGGGGGGGACTTTAGATACGCAGTATTTT.